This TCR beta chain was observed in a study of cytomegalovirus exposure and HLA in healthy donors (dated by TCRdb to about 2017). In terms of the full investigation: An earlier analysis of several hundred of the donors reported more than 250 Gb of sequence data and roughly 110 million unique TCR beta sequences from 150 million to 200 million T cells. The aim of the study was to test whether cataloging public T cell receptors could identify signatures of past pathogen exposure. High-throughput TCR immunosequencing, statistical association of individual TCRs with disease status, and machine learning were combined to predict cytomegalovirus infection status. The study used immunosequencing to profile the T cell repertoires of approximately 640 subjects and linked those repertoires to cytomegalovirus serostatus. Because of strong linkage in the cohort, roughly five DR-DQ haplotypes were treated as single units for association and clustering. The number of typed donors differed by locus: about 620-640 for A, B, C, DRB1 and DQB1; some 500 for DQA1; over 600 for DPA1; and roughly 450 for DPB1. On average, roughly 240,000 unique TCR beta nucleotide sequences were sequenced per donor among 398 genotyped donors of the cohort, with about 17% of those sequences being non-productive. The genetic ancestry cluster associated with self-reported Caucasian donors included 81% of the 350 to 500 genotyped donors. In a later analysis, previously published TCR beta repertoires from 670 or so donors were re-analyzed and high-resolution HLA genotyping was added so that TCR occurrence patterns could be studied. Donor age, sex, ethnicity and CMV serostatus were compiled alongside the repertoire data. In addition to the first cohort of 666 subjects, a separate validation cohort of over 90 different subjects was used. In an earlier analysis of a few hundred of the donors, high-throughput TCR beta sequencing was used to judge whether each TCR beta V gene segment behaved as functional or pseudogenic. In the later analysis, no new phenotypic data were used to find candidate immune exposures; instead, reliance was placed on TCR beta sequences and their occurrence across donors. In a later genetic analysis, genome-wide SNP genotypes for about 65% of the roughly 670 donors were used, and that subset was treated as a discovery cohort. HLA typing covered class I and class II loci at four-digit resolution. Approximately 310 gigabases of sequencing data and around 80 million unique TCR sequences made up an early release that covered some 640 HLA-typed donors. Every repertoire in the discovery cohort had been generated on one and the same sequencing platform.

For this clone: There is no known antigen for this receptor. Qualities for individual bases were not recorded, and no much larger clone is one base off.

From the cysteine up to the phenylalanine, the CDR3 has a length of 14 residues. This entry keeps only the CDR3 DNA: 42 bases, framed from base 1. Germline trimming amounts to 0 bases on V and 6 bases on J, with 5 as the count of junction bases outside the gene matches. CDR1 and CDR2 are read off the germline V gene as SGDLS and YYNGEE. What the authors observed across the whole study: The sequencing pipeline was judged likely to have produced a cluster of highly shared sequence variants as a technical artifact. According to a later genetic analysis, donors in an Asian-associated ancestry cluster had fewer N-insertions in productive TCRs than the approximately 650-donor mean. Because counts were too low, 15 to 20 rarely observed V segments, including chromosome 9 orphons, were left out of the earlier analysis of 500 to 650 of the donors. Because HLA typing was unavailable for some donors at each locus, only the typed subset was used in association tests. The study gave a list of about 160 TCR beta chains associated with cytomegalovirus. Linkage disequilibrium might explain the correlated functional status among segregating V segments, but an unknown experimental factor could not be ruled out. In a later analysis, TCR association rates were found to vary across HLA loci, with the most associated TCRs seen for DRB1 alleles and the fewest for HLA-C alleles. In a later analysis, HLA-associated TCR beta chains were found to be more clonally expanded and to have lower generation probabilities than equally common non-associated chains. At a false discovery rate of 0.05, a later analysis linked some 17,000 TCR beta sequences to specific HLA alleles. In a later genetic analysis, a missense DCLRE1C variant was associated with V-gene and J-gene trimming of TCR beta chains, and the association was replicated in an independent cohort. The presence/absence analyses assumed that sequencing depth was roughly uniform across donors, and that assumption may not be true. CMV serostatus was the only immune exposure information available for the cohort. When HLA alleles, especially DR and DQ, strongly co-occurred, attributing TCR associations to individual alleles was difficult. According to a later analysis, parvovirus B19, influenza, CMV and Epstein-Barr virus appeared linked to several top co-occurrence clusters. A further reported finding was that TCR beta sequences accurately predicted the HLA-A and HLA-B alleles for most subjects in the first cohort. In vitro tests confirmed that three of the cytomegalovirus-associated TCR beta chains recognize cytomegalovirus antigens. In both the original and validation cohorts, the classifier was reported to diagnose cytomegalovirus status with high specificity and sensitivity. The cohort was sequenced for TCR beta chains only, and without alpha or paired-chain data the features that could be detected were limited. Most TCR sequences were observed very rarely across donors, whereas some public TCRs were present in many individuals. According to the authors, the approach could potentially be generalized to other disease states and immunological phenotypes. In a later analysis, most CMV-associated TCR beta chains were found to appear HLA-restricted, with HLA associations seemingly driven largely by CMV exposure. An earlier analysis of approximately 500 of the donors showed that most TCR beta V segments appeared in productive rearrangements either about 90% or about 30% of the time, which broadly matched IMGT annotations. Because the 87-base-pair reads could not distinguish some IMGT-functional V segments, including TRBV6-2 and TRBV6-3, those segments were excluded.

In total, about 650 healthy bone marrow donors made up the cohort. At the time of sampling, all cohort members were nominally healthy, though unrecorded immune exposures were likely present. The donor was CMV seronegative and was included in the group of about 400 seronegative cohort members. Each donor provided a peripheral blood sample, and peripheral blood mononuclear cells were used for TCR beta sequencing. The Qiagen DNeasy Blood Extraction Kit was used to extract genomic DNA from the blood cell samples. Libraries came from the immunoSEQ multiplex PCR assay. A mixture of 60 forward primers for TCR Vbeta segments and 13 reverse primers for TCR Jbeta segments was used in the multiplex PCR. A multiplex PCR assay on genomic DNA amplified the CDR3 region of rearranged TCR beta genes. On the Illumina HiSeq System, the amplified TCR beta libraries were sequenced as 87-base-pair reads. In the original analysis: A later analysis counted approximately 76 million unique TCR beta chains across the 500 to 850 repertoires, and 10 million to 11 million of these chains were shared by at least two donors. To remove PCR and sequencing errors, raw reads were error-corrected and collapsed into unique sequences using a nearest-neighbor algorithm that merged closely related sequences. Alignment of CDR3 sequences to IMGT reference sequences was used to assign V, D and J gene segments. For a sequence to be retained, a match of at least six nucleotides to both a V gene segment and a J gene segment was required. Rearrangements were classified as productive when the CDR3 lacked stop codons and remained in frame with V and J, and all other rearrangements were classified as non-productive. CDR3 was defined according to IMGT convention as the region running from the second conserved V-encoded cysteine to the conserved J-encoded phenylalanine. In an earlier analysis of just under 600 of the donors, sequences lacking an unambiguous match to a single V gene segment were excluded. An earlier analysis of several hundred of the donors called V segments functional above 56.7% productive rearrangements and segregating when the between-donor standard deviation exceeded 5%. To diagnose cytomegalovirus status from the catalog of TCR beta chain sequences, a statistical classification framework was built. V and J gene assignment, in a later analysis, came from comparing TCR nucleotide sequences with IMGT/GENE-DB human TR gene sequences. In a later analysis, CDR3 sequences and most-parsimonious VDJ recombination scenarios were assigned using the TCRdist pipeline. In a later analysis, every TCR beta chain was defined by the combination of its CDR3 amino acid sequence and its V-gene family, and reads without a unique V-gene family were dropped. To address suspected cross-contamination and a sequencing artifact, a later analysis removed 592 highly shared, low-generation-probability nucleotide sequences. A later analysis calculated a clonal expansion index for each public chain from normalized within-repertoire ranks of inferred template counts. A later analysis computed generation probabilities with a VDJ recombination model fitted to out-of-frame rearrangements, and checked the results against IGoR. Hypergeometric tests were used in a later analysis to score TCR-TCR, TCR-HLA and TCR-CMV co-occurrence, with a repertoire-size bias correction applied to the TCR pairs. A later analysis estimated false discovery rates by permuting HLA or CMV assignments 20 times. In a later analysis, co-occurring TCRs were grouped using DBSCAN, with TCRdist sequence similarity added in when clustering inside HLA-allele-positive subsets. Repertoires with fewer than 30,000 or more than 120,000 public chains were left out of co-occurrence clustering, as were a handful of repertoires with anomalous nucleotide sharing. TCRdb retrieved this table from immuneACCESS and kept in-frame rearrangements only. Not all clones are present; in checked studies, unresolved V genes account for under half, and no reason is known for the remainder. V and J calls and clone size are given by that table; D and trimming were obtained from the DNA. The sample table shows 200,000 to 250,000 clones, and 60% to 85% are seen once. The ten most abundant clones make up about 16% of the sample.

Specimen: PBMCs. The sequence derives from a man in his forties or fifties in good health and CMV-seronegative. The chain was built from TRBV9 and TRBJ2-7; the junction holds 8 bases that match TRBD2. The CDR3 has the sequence CASSVAVAGFEQYF. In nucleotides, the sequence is TGTGCCAGCAGCGTAGCGGTAGCGGGATTCGAGCAGTACTTC.